These 10 T cell receptor beta chains came from one sample sequenced in a study of CD8 T cells in Susac syndrome. When the RNA was reverse transcribed, random hexamers were used with an input of roughly 0.5 to 1 ug. One entry per CDR3 protein results from TCRdb running MiXCR on the immunoSEQ multiplex PCR reads. The repertoire holds around 200,000 distinct CDR3 sequences, with around 90% as singletons. Sequencing used CD8+ T cells from PBMCs. Receptors were obtained from a human donor with multiple sclerosis.

The rearrangement uses TRBV13 and TRBJ2-2; D unresolved. Trimming took off 7 bases at V and 2 bases at J, with 5 bases between the two ends. This CDR3 comprises 12 residues. Per the germline V gene, CDR1 is PRHDT and CDR2 is FYEKMQ (reference sequence). The CDR3 DNA follows: TGTGCCAGCACTCGAAACACCGGGGAGCTGTTTTTT. It codes for CASTRNTGELFF.

The chain recombines TRBV27 with TRBJ1-1, with a weak D call TRBD1 (5 bases). In germline, CDR1 is MNHEY, CDR2 SMNVEV (reference sequence). The CDR3 has 13 amino acids. V lost 5 bases and J lost 6, with 13 bases in between. CDR3 protein: CASSHDSRSEAFF. The CDR3 nucleotides read TGTGCCAGCAGTCACGACAGTCGATCTGAAGCTTTCTTT.

This rearrangement joins TRBV10-3 to TRBJ1-1, with 8 bases identical to TRBD1. The CDR3 loop spans 15 amino acids. V shed 6 bases and J 1 base; nucleotides not matched to a gene: 7. CDR1 and CDR2 (germline): ENHRY, SYGVKD. The CDR3: CAISLGQGQNTEAFF. DNA of the CDR3: TGTGCCATCAGCCTTGGACAGGGCCAGAACACTGAAGCTTTCTTT.

This clonotype was detected only once. This chain uses TRBV19 with TRBJ1-5; D unclear. Deletions cut 0 bases from V and 4 bases from J, with 16 bases between. Germline V gives CDR1 LNHDA, CDR2 SQIVND (reference sequence). This CDR3 is 17 amino acids long. In nucleotides, the CDR3 is TGTGCCAGTAGTATAGATCCCCCCCCAGCAGGAAATCAGCCCCAGCATTTT. This encodes CASSIDPPPAGNQPQHF. Together with reference TRBV19 and TRBJ1-5, the CDR3 gives the full variable domain: DGGITQSPKYLFRKEGQNVTLSCEQNLNHDAMYWYRQDPGQGLRLIYYSQIVNDFQKGDIAEGYSVSREKKESFPLTVTSAQKNPTAFYLCASSIDPPPAGNQPQHFGDGTRLSIL.

This clonotype was found once. The chain uses TRBV13 and TRBJ1-6; no clear D gene. From germline, CDR1 is PRHDT and CDR2 FYEKMQ (reference sequence). The CDR3 covers 12 residues. The germline V and J ends were trimmed by 3 bases and 8 bases, with 5 bases remaining between them. The CDR3 is CASSFGDSPLHF. The CDR3 coding sequence is TGTGCCAGCAGCTTCGGGGATTCACCCCTCCACTTT.

This chain links TRBV3-1 with TRBJ2-1; D remains unclear. This CDR3 spans 14 amino acids. Trimming left V 1 base short and J 6 bases short, with 10 bases between. From germline, CDR1 is LGHDT and CDR2 YNNKEL (reference sequence). This CDR3 is CASSQVSLTNEQFF. The CDR3 coding sequence is TGTGCCAGCAGCCAAGTAAGTCTAACCAATGAGCAGTTCTTC.

This rearrangement joins TRBV4-2 to TRBJ2-5, with TRBD2 as a possible D gene (5 bases). This CDR3 is built from 15 residues. Trimming pared 3 bases from V and 4 bases from J, leaving 15 bases between. The germline CDR1 and CDR2 sequences are LGHNA and YNFKEQ. The CDR3 region is CASSQGPGKSETQYF. The CDR3 DNA sequence: TGTGCCAGCAGCCAGGGCCCCGGGAAATCAGAGACCCAGTACTTC.

This clonotype showed up just a few times. A read error may produce the germline difference seen at one junction end. The rearrangement joins TRBV7-6 to TRBJ2-5; D gene unclear. The CDR3 runs 12 residues. CDR1 is SGHVS, CDR2 FNYEAQ, per germline. This CDR3 reads CASSLARSAQDF. The CDR3 region has the DNA TGTGCCAGCAGCTTAGCCCGGTCTGCCCAAGACTTC.

The rearrangement joins TRBV12-3 or TRBV12-4 to TRBJ1-2; D is unclear. The CDR3 consists of 13 residues. V shed 1 base and J shed 6 bases, with 9 bases lying between them. CDR3 DNA: TGTGCCAGCAGTTTAGTTGTCGGAAATGGCTACACCTTC. It specifies CASSLVVGNGYTF.

V usage is TRBV5-8 and J usage is TRBJ1-1; D remains ambiguous. The CDR3 has 13 residues. Germline V gene lookup returns CDR1 SGHTS and CDR2 YDEGEE. The germline V and J ends were trimmed by 4 bases and 0 bases, with 7 bases remaining between them. The CDR3 nucleotides are TGTGCCAGCAGCCGGGCCGTGAACACTGAAGCTTTCTTT. Protein product: CASSRAVNTEAFF.